Included here is one T cell receptor beta chain sequence, with context. Its specificity is unknown. This sample was included in a study of T-cell memory formation after mild COVID-19. For the study at large: TCR clusters showed largely donor specificity. Study-level points and caveats: Pre-infection memory harbored some responding clones, suggesting cross-reactive memory joined. SARS-CoV-2 specificity was not confirmed for second-wave clones peaking on day 37.

After 5'RACE with constant-segment primers, TCR alpha and TCR beta cDNA libraries carrying sample barcodes and UMIs were obtained. Each CDR3 protein gets one entry after TCRdb re-called the 5' RACE reads with MiXCR. The data contain about 340,000 distinct CDR3 sequences, about 20% of them seen just once; the ten biggest clones take up roughly a fifth. This TCR came from a man aged 18 to 30 who had mild COVID-19 (a few samples of this study predate the infection). Cell type and time point are not known. Sequenced: PBMCs or a T cell subset sorted from them (not recorded which).

The DNA for the CDR3 is TGCGCCACCGGACTAGCGGGGAACCAAGAGACCCAGTACTTC. It encodes CATGLAGNQETQYF. The chain combines TRBV5-1 with TRBJ2-5, with TRBD2 matching 12 bases. There are 14 residues in the CDR3. The germline CDR1 and CDR2 sequences are SGHRS and YFSETQ. The ends lost 9 bases at V and 0 bases at J; junction bases unmatched: 3.